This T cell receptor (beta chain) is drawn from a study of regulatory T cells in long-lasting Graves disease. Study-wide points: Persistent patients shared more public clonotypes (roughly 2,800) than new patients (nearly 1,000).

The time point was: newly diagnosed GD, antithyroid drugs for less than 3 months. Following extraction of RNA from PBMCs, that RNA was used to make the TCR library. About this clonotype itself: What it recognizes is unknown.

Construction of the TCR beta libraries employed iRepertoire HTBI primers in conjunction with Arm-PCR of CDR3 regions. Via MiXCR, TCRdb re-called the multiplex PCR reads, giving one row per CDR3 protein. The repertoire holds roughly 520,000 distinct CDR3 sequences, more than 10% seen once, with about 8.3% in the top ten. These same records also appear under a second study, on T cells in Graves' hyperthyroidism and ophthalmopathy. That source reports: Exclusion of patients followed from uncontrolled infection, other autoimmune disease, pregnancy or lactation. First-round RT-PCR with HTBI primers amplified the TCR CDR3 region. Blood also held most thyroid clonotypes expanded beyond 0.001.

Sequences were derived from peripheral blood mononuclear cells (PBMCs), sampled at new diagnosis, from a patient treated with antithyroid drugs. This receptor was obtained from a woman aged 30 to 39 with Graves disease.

DNA for the CDR3: TGTGCCAGCAGTTTCTCTTCGACTAGCGGTCGTTACAATGAGCAGTTCTTC. Protein product: CASSFSSTSGRYNEQFF. V usage is TRBV6-5 and J usage is TRBJ2-1; 9 bases are a match to TRBD2. This CDR3 contains 17 residues. Germline CDR1 reads MNHEY; CDR2 reads SVGAGI. After removal of 4 bases from V and 4 bases from J, the junction contained 11 bases not matched to a gene.